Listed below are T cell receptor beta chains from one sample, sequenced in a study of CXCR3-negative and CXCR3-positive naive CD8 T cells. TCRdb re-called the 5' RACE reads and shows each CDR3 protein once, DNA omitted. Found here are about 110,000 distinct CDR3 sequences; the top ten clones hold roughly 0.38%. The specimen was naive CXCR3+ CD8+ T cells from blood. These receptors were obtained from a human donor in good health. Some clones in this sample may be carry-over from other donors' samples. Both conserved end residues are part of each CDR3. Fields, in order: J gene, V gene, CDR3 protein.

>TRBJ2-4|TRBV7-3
CASSLTGAENIQYF
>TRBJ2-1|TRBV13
CASSSGGTYNEQFF
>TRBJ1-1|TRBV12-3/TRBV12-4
CASSFLGDGVTEAFF
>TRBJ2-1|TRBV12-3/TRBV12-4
CASSLWDFQQGQFF
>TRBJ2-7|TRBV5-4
CASSALVASGRWEQYF
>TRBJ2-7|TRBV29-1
CSVYKGSVYEQYF
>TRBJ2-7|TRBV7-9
CASSSRDTSYEQYF
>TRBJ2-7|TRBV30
CAWSVMDGTYEQYF
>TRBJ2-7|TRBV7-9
CASSSQGSHEQYF
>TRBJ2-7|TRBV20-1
CSARDIAGGLYEQYF
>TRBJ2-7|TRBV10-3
CAISEGDKTSFYEQYF
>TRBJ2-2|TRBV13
CASSVGLAGAAGELFF
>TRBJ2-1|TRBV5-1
CASSLVGDGGHNNEQFF
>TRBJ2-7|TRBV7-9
CASSLRADYEQYF
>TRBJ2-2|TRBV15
CATSSPIGMEGNTGEQFF
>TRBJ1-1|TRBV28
CASSSPLVDRVINTEAFF
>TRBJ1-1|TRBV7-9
CASSPYRGDTEAFF
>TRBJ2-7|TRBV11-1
CASSFEPESSYEQYF
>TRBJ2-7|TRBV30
CAWATGPSTSYEQYF
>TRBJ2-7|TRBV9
CASSIGDRGLEQYF
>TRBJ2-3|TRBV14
CASSHYSSTDTQYF
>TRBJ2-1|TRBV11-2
CASSHPGASYNEQFF
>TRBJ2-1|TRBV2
CASSEAYLQGYNEQFF
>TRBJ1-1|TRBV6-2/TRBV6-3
CASSPGTARISTEAFF
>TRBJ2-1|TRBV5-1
CASSSPAGGLNEQFF
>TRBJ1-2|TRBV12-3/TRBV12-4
CAVTPWGAEGYTF
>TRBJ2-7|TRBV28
CASSWNRAYEQYF
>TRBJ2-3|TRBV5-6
CASSSRGWGTDTQYF
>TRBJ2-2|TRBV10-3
CAISSPSAGETGELFF
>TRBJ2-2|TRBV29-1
CSVAGGPNTGELFF
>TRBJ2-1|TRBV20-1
CSARDPSKVPYNEQFF
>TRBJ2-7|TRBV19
CASSAGTGGRYEQYF
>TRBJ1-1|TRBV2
CASSEIAGGGTNTEAFF
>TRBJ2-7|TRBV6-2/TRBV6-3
CASGWDRGLEQYF
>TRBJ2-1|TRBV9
CASSEPSGGFNEQFF
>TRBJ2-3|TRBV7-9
CASSSGLAGGWTDTQYF
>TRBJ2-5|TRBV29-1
CSVDGTSGSLIQETQYF
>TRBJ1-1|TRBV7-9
CASSFPQGASDTEAFF
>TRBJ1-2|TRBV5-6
CASGGTGALGYTF
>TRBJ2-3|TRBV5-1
CASSPKPGGVGDTQYF
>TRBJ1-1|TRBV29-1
CSVEGYDATEAFF
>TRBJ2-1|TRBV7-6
CASSSDSYNEQFF
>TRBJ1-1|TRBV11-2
CASSLNPGGANTEAFF
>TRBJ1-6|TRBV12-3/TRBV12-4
CASSTRLRGNNSPLHF
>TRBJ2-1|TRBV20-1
CSAAPLAGDYNEQFF
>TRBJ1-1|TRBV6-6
CASSSLGISTEAFF
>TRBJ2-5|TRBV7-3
CASSSNLGFGETQYF
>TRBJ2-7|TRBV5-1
CASSLGPDRGYEQYF
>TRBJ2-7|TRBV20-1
CSALGGENEQYF
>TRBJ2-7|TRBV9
CASSEGQVPSSYEQYF
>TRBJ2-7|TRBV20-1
CSANRGSYEQYF